This TCR beta chain was captured by sequencing in a study of OX40 agonist ivuxolimab in advanced cancers. Germline lookup yields CDR1 MNHEY and CDR2 SVGAGI. CDR3 size: 15 residues. The V and J ends lost 5 bases and 5 bases, in that order; junction bases with no gene match: 6. This table comes from immunoSEQ multiplex PCR, and its TCRdb copy is limited to in-frame clones, with some not included. This sample yields about 5,700 clones, of which 90% are seen a single time; around 36% belongs to the top ten. This TCR derives from an adult with an advanced solid tumor such as melanoma, head and neck, liver or kidney cancer. The starting material was CD4+ or CD8+ T cells sorted from blood, obtained in a trial of the OX40 agonist ivuxolimab. The chain combines TRBV6-5 with TRBJ2-3; TRBD2 agrees at 11 bases. CDR3 loop: CASSMTSGIGDTQYF. The CDR3 nucleotides read TGTGCCAGCAGTATGACTAGCGGGATTGGAGATACGCAGTATTTT.